Below are 24 T cell receptor beta chains sequenced from a single sample in a study of beta chain features in type 1 diabetes. Study-wide findings and caveats: Moderately but significantly shorter TCRB CDR3s were found in Type 1 diabetes patients in all four CD4+ subsets.

Antigen specificity for these receptors is unknown. As every portion of the isolated RNA was reverse transcribed, the sequencing read expressed TCRB transcripts. Repertoires were generated with immunoSEQ multiplex PCR, while TCRdb's copy carries only in-frame clones and drops some. This table holds 680,000 or so clones, roughly 13% found once. The material sequenced was naive CD4+ T cells from blood. The receptors come from a man aged 18-30 years with type 1 diabetes.

This clone was counted a few times. This chain joins TRBV6-5 and TRBJ1-2, with D uncertain. V was clipped by 0 bases and J by 3 bases, with 8 bases between them. There are 14 residues in the CDR3. Germline V gene data show CDR1 as MNHEY and CDR2 as SVGAGI. The chain's CDR3 is CASSYSEADYGYTF. DNA for the CDR3: TGTGCCAGCAGTTACTCTGAGGCGGACTATGGCTACACCTTC.

This clone has just a few counts. The chain uses TRBV30 and TRBJ2-1; D uncertain. Trimming removed 3 bases from V and 7 bases from J, with 4 bases in between. Germline lookup yields CDR1 GTSNPN and CDR2 SVGIG (reference sequence). This CDR3 is 10 amino acids long. The CDR3 sequence is CAWRRNEQFF. In nucleotides, the CDR3 is TGTGCCTGGAGAAGGAATGAGCAGTTCTTC.

In this sample, this clone turned up a few times. The chain is built from TRBV2 and TRBJ1-2, with 7 bases lining up with TRBD1. With 6 bases clipped from V and 4 bases from J, the junction kept 11 bases outside the gene matches. The CDR3 consists of 15 residues. Germline values: CDR1 SNHLY, CDR2 FYNNEI. This CDR3 reads CASSPRWDSTYGYTF. The CDR3 bases are TGTGCCAGCAGCCCCCGGTGGGACAGCACCTATGGCTACACCTTC.

V and J are TRBV5-1 and TRBJ2-3; D remains unclear. In germline, CDR1 is SGHRS, CDR2 YFSETQ. The ends were cut back, 1 base at V and 6 bases at J, with 9 bases in the middle. This CDR3 contains 13 residues. The DNA of the CDR3 is TGCGCCAGCAGCTTGCGGGTTGGTGATACGCAGTATTTT. Residues: CASSLRVGDTQYF.

The genes are TRBV30 and TRBJ1-5; D might be TRBD1 (5 bases). In germline, CDR1 is GTSNPN, CDR2 SVGIG (reference sequence). The CDR3 sequence is 13 residues long. With 4 bases removed from V and 4 bases from J, the gap between germline ends came to 11 bases. DNA of the CDR3: TGTGCCTGGAACCGGGACCCTAATCAGCCCCAGCATTTT. Amino acid sequence: CAWNRDPNQPQHF.

This chain uses TRBV25-1 with TRBJ2-7; TRBD1 matches 8 bases. The trim removed 2 bases at V and 5 bases at J, leaving 8 bases unmatched. Looked up from germline, CDR1 is MGHDK and CDR2 is SYGVNS. CDR3 size: 15 residues. This CDR3 is CASSEAGTGSDEQYF. The CDR3 DNA sequence: TGTGCCAGCAGTGAAGCCGGGACAGGTAGCGACGAGCAGTACTTC.

The rearrangement joins TRBV19 to TRBJ1-5; TRBD1 matches at 11 bases. After removal of 7 bases from V and 6 bases from J, the junction contained 8 bases not matched to a gene. The germline CDR1 and CDR2 sequences are LNHDA and SQIVND (reference sequence). CDR3 length equals 15 residues. In DNA, the CDR3 is TGTGCCAGTATGAGGACAGGGGGCACAGGTCAGCCCCAGCATTTT. As protein: CASMRTGGTGQPQHF.

This clone has a handful of counts. The chain has TRBV30 and TRBJ1-4; D is undetermined. Trimming removed 3 bases at V and 7 bases at J, with 15 bases between. Germline V gene sequence: CDR1 GTSNPN, CDR2 SVGIG (reference sequence). CDR3 length equals 14 residues. This chain's CDR3 is CAWSRKVSGEKLFF. The DNA for the CDR3 is TGTGCCTGGAGCCGCAAGGTGAGCGGTGAAAAACTGTTTTTT.

This clone was seen a handful of times. V gene TRBV9 combines with J gene TRBJ2-3; D uncertain. Trimming removed 2 bases at V and 5 bases at J, with 15 bases between. The CDR3 is made up of 15 amino acids. The germline V gene encodes CDR1 SGDLS and CDR2 YYNGEE. DNA for the CDR3: TGTGCCAGCAGCGTTGGGCTCCAGGCTGTAGATACGCAGTATTTT. The encoded protein is CASSVGLQAVDTQYF.

V gene TRBV15 combines with J gene TRBJ2-2, with 8 bases that match TRBD1. Losses at the gene ends were 0 bases for V and 1 base for J; bases not matched to a gene: 4. The CDR3 length is 17 residues. Germline CDR1 is LNHNV and CDR2 is YYDKDF (reference sequence). The CDR3 DNA is TGTGCCACCAGCAGAGACAGGGGGCGGAGGAACACCGGGGAGCTGTTTTTT. Translation gives CATSRDRGRRNTGELFF.

A single count supports this clone. The chain carries TRBV6-1 and TRBJ1-5; tentatively, D is TRBD1 (6 bases). CDR1 and CDR2 (germline): MNHNS, SASEGT. The CDR3 loop spans 13 amino acids. The V and J ends lost 6 bases and 7 bases respectively, with 13 bases between them. CDR3 sequence (DNA): TGTGCCAGCAGAGCCCAACAGGGACAGCCCCAGCATTTT. Translation: CASRAQQGQPQHF.

This clone occurred a few times. The DNA of the CDR3 is TGTGCCAGTGCTGGCGGGGGGGACAATGAGCAGTTCTTC. Its protein product is CASAGGGDNEQFF. This chain joins TRBV2 and TRBJ2-1, with 9 bases lining up with TRBD2. CDR1 is SNHLY and CDR2 is FYNNEI in the germline V gene. CDR3 size: 13 residues. With 9 bases clipped from V and 5 bases from J, the junction kept 5 bases outside the gene matches.

A remark on this clone: This sample also contains other DNA sequences that code for the same CDR3. This chain connects TRBV18 to TRBJ1-2; 9 nucleotides match TRBD1. This CDR3 is 14 amino acids long. The junction had 0 bases not matched to a gene; V was cut back by 1 base and J by 3 bases. Germline V CDR1 and CDR2: KGHSH, LQKENI. The CDR3 spells CASSPRDRDYGYTF. The CDR3 DNA is TGTGCCAGCTCACCACGGGACAGGGACTATGGCTACACCTTC.

The V call is TRBV5-1, the J call TRBJ1-1, with D perhaps TRBD1 (6 bases). The CDR3 covers 14 residues. Germline V CDR1 and CDR2: SGHRS, YFSETQ. Trimming cost V 4 bases and J 4 bases, with 14 bases left between them. This chain's CDR3 is CASSPRQAITEAFF. Here the CDR3 DNA reads TGCGCCAGCAGCCCACGACAGGCCATCACTGAAGCTTTCTTT.

The chain carries TRBV15 and TRBJ2-2; TRBD2 aligns across 7 bases. The germline CDR1 and CDR2 sequences are LNHNV and YYDKDF (reference sequence). The CDR3 consists of 17 residues. J lost 5 bases, V lost 0 bases, and 9 bases had no gene match. The CDR3 DNA is TGTGCCACCAGCAGAGATCATGGCGGGGGAAATACCGGGGAGCTGTTTTTT. This sequence encodes CATSRDHGGGNTGELFF.

The chain employs TRBV2 and TRBJ2-7, with D possibly TRBD2 on 5 matching bases. The CDR3 is made up of 14 amino acids. With 8 bases removed from V and 0 bases from J, the gap between germline ends came to 14 bases. CDR1 is SNHLY and CDR2 is FYNNEI in the germline V gene. The CDR3 DNA reads TGTGCCAGCTGGCACGGGGTAAACTCCTACGAGCAGTACTTC. Translation: CASWHGVNSYEQYF.

This sequence joins TRBV10-3 and TRBJ2-7, with D unclear. V lost 0 bases, J lost 3 bases, and 9 bases lay in between. The CDR3 covers 14 residues. Germline V lookup: CDR1 ENHRY, CDR2 SYGVKD. CDR3 residues: CAISESQAGYEQYF. The CDR3, as DNA: TGTGCCATCAGTGAGTCGCAGGCAGGCTACGAGCAGTACTTC.

The chain recombines TRBV10-3 with TRBJ2-3; D remains ambiguous. The CDR3 has 14 amino acids. Germline V gives CDR1 ENHRY, CDR2 SYGVKD. Trimming took off 10 bases at V and 4 bases at J, with 18 bases between the two ends. For the CDR3, the DNA is TGTGCCACATCAAGGATTGAGGATTCAGATACGCAGTATTTT. This sequence encodes CATSRIEDSDTQYF.

This clone occurred a few times. This chain connects TRBV10-3 to TRBJ2-1; 10 nucleotides line up with TRBD1. Per the germline V gene, CDR1 is ENHRY and CDR2 is SYGVKD. After removal of 10 bases from V and 5 bases from J, the junction contained 5 bases not matched to a gene. The CDR3 is 13 amino acids. This CDR3 is CATRQGANNEQFF. The CDR3 region has the DNA TGTGCCACGAGACAGGGGGCAAACAATGAGCAGTTCTTC.

The table lists this clone with a few counts. The chain employs TRBV7-8 and TRBJ1-4; D uncertain. The CDR3 runs 13 residues. Germline lookup yields CDR1 SGHVS and CDR2 FQNEAQ. The V and J ends lost 3 bases and 5 bases respectively, with 7 bases between them. Here the CDR3 reads CASSFQGNEKLFF. The CDR3 nucleotides read TGTGCCAGCAGCTTTCAAGGGAATGAAAAACTGTTTTTT.

This clone was found once. The genes are TRBV5-6 and TRBJ1-2, with TRBD1 as a possible D gene (6 bases). The CDR3 runs 15 residues. Trimming removed 2 bases from V and 1 base from J, with 12 bases in between. In germline, CDR1 is SGHDT, CDR2 YYEEEE. The CDR3 protein is CASSFTGRGNYGYTF. The CDR3 nucleotides are TGTGCCAGCAGCTTCACAGGGCGCGGTAACTATGGCTACACCTTC.

Only a few counts were recorded for this clone. The rearrangement joins TRBV27 to TRBJ1-1; unclear D gene. V lost 1 base, J lost 3 bases, and 9 bases lay in between. Germline V gene sequence: CDR1 MNHEY, CDR2 SMNVEV (reference sequence). The CDR3 is made up of 14 amino acids. The DNA for the CDR3 is TGTGCCAGCAGTTTATTGGGGTTGGACACTGAAGCTTTCTTT. The encoded protein is CASSLLGLDTEAFF.

In its sample, this clone was seen a few times. The chain carries TRBV4-1 and TRBJ2-2; 9 bases align to TRBD1. The germline CDR1 and CDR2 sequences are MGHRA and YSYEKL. This CDR3 has 18 amino acids. After removal of 1 base from V and 6 bases from J, the junction contained 12 bases not matched to a gene. CDR3 loop: CASSQVWNPGQGSGELFF. CDR3 bases: TGCGCCAGCAGCCAAGTCTGGAATCCGGGACAGGGATCCGGGGAGCTGTTTTTT.

This chain links TRBV6-6 with TRBJ1-1, with D possibly being TRBD1 (5 bases). The CDR3 sequence is 13 residues long. V was shortened by 5 bases and J by 4 bases, with 11 bases between the two germline ends. Per the germline V gene, CDR1 is MNHNY and CDR2 is SVGAGI (reference sequence). DNA of the CDR3: TGTGCCAGCAGTCCCCGGGGGGTCACTGAAGCTTTCTTT. It is translated as CASSPRGVTEAFF.